This TCR beta chain emerged from a study of human T cells and chemical hapten exposure. Notes on the study in general: Patch test score was positively correlated with the counts of PT1 expanded TCRs. Expanded TCRs were compared with controls, and the expanded TCRs formed significantly more large CDR3 similarity clusters.

Time point meaning: pre-sensitization, week 0. Treatment of the sample: therapeutic diphenylcyclopropenone sensitization with weekly scalp DPC. Alopecia patients deemed DPC-suitable, aged 18 to 70, excluding pregnancy. The authors' total RNA extraction used unfractionated whole blood. TCRdb re-derived calls from the RACE reads in MiXCR, one entry per CDR3 protein. This table has 300,000 to 400,000 distinct CDR3 sequences, roughly 5% appearing once. The sample holds a few counts of this clonotype. Antigen specificity is unknown. Per the germline V gene, CDR1 is LGHNA and CDR2 is YNFKEQ. This CDR3 region has 16 residues. Deletions cut 0 bases from V and 0 bases from J, with 6 bases between.

The chain links TRBV4-2 to TRBJ1-6; unclear D gene. The sample was whole blood, taken in connection with sensitization to the hapten diphenylcyclopropenone (DPC). The TCR comes from a woman between 50 and 59 years old with alopecia areata. Some clones in this sample may be carry-over from other donors' samples. The CDR3 loop reads CASSQEAGSYNSPLHF. The CDR3 DNA is TGTGCCAGCAGCCAAGAGGCCGGCTCCTATAATTCACCCCTCCACTTT.